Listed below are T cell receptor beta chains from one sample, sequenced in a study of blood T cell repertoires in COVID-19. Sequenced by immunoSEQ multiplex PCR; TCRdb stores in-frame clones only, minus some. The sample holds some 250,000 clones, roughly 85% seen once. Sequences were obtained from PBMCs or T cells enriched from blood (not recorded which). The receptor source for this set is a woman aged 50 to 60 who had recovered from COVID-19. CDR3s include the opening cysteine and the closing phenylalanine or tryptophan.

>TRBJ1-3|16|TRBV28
CASSLTGGSRGNTIYF
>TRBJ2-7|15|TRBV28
CASSPGTGGGYEQYF
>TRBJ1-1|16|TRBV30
CAWLPGRLRDYTEAFF
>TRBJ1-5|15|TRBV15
CATSTYRGSNQPQHF
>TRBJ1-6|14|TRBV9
CASRGQGGNSPLHF
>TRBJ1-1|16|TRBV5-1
CASRRDTGGGNTEAFF
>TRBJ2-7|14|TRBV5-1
CASGYSGRADEQYF
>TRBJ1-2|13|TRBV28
CASRDRLSYGYTF
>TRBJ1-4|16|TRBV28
CASSSTATGLPEKLFF
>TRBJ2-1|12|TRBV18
CASSWAGYEQFF
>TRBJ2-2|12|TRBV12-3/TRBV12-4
CASTGGPGELFF
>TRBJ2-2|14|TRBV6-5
CASSFAGAIGELFF
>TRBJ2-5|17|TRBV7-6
CASSLGQREWLGETQYF
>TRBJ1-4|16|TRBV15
CATSRDRTGQNEKLFF
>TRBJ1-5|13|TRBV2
CASSVDSNQPQHF
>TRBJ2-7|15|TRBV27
CASGKPGTGWPEQYF
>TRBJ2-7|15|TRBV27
CASSLNLGVGNEQYF
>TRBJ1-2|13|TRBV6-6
CASSYYGGDGYTF
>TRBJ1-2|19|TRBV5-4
CASSLVGVLEGGFDYGYTF
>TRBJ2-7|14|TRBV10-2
CASSPSSGTAGQYF
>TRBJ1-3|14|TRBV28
CASSLGGKGNTIYF
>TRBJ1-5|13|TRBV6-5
CASRLTGKQPQHF
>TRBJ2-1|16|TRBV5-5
CASRLESAGGGDEQFF
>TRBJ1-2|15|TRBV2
CASKRDGSKNYGYTF
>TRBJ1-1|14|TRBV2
CASTLDAGATEAFF
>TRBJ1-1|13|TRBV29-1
CSVIQGPNTEAFF
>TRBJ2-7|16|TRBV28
CASSYKPRTGYYEQYF
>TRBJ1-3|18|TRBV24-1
CATSDLHAGQLSGNTIYF
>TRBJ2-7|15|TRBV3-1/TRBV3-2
CASSPGTSGYYEQYF
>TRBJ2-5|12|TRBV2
CASNLDTETQYF
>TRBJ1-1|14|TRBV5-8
CATLGRQAGTEAFF
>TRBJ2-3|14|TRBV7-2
CASSRGGSDDTQYF
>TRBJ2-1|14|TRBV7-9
CAGRLAGVSYEQFF
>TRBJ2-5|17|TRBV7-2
CASSFGQLAGVGETQYF
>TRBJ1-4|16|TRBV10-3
CAISEGLWEEGEKLFF
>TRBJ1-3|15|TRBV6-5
CASSLRLGVGNTIYF
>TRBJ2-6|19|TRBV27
CASSLRSGTGGSGANVLTF
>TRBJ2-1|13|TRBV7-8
CASRDRGRDEQFF
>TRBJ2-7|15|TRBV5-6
CASSPLAKSSYEQYF
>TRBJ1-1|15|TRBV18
CASSPQGTENTEAFF
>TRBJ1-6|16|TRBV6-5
CASSSGQGSYNSPLHF
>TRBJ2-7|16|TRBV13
CASSLGRGQGILEQYF